This entry is about one TCR beta chain. Its target is unknown. Possible read error: a much larger clone is one base away. These data originate in a study of read filtering for tumor transcriptome and immune sequencing. General observations from the study: IR-seq and RNA-seq agreed better without single-read clonotypes. Even smaller IR-seq throughput identified most shared clonotypes.

From 350 to 500 ng of RNA, a library with molecular barcoded alpha/delta and beta/gamma adaptors was made. TCRdb fed the reads into MiXCR, producing one record per CDR3 protein. The repertoire includes roughly 93,000 distinct CDR3 sequences, 20% to 25% of them detected once, and approximately 10% sits in the top ten. This CDR3 is 11 amino acids long. Per the germline V gene, CDR1 is DFQATT and CDR2 is SNEGSKA (reference sequence). Specimen: a population of CD138-negative cells sorted from bone marrow. The genes are TRBV20-1 and TRBJ1-1; D remains unclear. The receptor comes from a donor aged 40 or over with multiple myeloma. CDR3 residues: CSARIHWEASF. The CDR3 bases are TGCAGTGCTAGAATACATTGGGAAGCTTCCTTT.